A single sample is the source of the 28 T cell receptor beta chains below, sequenced in a study of OX40 agonist ivuxolimab in advanced cancers. Profiling relied on immunoSEQ multiplex PCR, and the TCRdb table lists in-frame clones only, not all of them. The profile shows over 90,000 clones, roughly 95% of them singletons. The specimen comprised CD4+ or CD8+ T cells sorted from blood, sampled in a trial of the OX40 agonist ivuxolimab. These receptors all stem from an adult with an advanced solid tumor such as melanoma, head and neck, liver or kidney cancer.

The chain carries TRBV5-1 and TRBJ2-1; the match to TRBD2 covers 8 bases. This CDR3 region has 21 residues. The V and J ends lost 4 bases and 0 bases, in that order; junction bases with no gene match: 21. Germline V lookup: CDR1 SGHRS, CDR2 YFSETQ. The CDR3 sequence is CASSPRGTDSGMLSSYNEQFF. DNA for the CDR3: TGCGCCAGCAGCCCGAGAGGGACGGATAGCGGGATGCTGAGCTCCTACAATGAGCAGTTCTTC.

This clone was seen just once. The chain links TRBV4-3 to TRBJ2-7; the match to TRBD2 covers 10 bases. The V segment lost 3 bases and the J segment 2 bases; nucleotides outside the gene matches: 4. The CDR3 is 15 amino acids. The germline CDR1 and CDR2 sequences are LGHNA and YSLEER. CDR3 loop: CASSQLAGGAYEQYF. Here the CDR3 DNA reads TGCGCCAGCAGCCAGTTAGCGGGAGGCGCCTACGAGCAGTACTTC.

The gene calls are TRBV9 and TRBJ1-2; D unresolved. CDR1 is SGDLS and CDR2 is YYNGEE in the germline V gene. The germline V and J ends were trimmed by 4 bases and 8 bases, with 12 bases remaining between them. The CDR3 length is 12 residues. CDR3 DNA: TGTGCCAGCAGCCCCGAAGGGCCAGGCTACACCTTC. Its protein product is CASSPEGPGYTF. The variable domain in full, completed from reference TRBV9 and TRBJ1-2, reads DSGVTQTPKHLITATGQRVTLRCSPRSGDLSVYWYQQSLDQGLQFLIQYYNGEERAKGNILERFSAQQFPDLHSELNLSSLELGDSALYFCASSPEGPGYTFGSGTRLTVV.

V usage is TRBV5-1 and J usage is TRBJ1-1; no clear D gene. CDR3 length: 14 amino acids. CDR1 and CDR2 (germline): SGHRS, YFSETQ. The germline V and J ends were trimmed by 0 bases and 1 base, with 7 bases remaining between them. CDR3 amino acids: CASSLGAGNTEAFF. DNA of the CDR3: TGCGCCAGCAGCTTGGGTGCTGGGAACACTGAAGCTTTCTTT.

The rearrangement joins TRBV7-8 to TRBJ2-3; D remains unclear. The CDR3 extends over 13 amino acids. The V end was cut by 0 bases, the J end by 4 bases, with 5 bases between. Germline assignment: CDR1 SGHVS and CDR2 FQNEAQ. CDR3 region: CASSLAGSDTQYF. CDR3 DNA sequence: TGTGCCAGCAGCTTAGCGGGCTCAGATACGCAGTATTTT. The variable domain in full, with the rest retrieved from reference TRBV7-8 and TRBJ2-3, is GAGVSQSPRYKVAKRGQDVALRCDPISGHVSLFWYQQALGQGPEFLTYFQNEAQLDKSGLPSDRFFAERPEGSVSTLKIQRTQQEDSAVYLCASSLAGSDTQYFGPGTRLTVL.

The chain recombines TRBV6-6 with TRBJ1-2; 7 bases are shared with TRBD1. The CDR3 is 13 residues long. Germline V CDR1 and CDR2: MNHNY, SVGAGI (reference sequence). The trim removed 8 bases at V and 1 base at J, leaving 4 bases unmatched. The CDR3 nucleotides read TGTGCCAGCCAGAACAGGGGTAACTATGGCTACACCTTC. It is translated as CASQNRGNYGYTF.

The chain couples TRBV19 to TRBJ2-3; D gene unclear. Trimming cost V 10 bases and J 0 bases, with 26 bases left between them. This CDR3 has 18 amino acids. CDR1 is LNHDA, CDR2 SQIVND, per germline (reference sequence). The CDR3 loop is CAILVLRQLPTSTDTQYF. In DNA form, the CDR3 reads TGTGCCATCCTCGTCCTACGCCAACTGCCTACTAGCACAGATACGCAGTATTTT.

The chain carries TRBV19 and TRBJ1-1, with D possibly matching TRBD1 (6 bases). This CDR3 comprises 14 residues. Between the trimmed V and J ends, which lost 1 base and 8 bases, there was a span of 14 bases. Germline CDR1 and CDR2: LNHDA and SQIVND (reference sequence). CDR3 sequence reads: CASSIGGGTGEAFF. CDR3 nucleotide sequence: TGTGCCAGTAGTATAGGAGGGGGGACGGGCGAAGCTTTCTTT.

V gene TRBV5-6 combines with J gene TRBJ2-5; TRBD1 agrees at 8 bases. CDR1 and CDR2 from the germline V gene are SGHDT and YYEEEE. V lost 1 base and J lost 1; bases outside the gene matches: 0. The CDR3 extends over 14 amino acids. Here the CDR3 DNA reads TGTGCCAGCAGCTTGCAGGGGGCCCAAGAGACCCAGTACTTC. It yields the protein CASSLQGAQETQYF. The variable domain in full, with the rest retrieved from reference TRBV5-6 and TRBJ2-5, is DAGVTQSPTHLIKTRGQQVTLRCSPKSGHDTVSWYQQALGQGPQFIFQYYEEEERQRGNFPDRFSGHQFPNYSSELNVNALLLGDSALYLCASSLQGAQETQYFGPGTRLLVL.

The CDR3 nucleotides read TGTGCCAGCAGCGCACGTCCGGGACAGGGACACTACGAGCAGTACTTC. This sequence encodes CASSARPGQGHYEQYF. The chain has TRBV9 and TRBJ2-7, with TRBD1 matching over 9 bases. CDR1 SGDLS and CDR2 YYNGEE come from the germline V gene. The V segment lost 3 bases and the J segment 3 bases; nucleotides outside the gene matches: 10. CDR3 length: 16 residues.

This chain joins TRBV5-1 and TRBJ1-1; the D is unclear. This CDR3 comprises 16 residues. Trimming took off 0 bases at V and 5 bases at J, with 17 bases between the two ends. Germline V CDR1 and CDR2: SGHRS, YFSETQ. DNA for the CDR3: TGCGCCAGCAGCTTGGAAGGGCCGGGCTCGGGTACTGAAGCTTTCTTT. It yields the protein CASSLEGPGSGTEAFF.

CDR3 nucleotide sequence: TGCGCCAGCAGCCAAGGCAGGGGGATGAACACTGAAGCTTTCTTT. It translates to CASSQGRGMNTEAFF. This chain uses TRBV4-1 with TRBJ1-1; 7 nucleotides agree with TRBD1. This CDR3 is built from 15 residues. Germline V gene sequence: CDR1 MGHRA, CDR2 YSYEKL. Unmatched junction bases numbered 2, after V lost 1 base and J lost 0 bases.

The chain employs TRBV5-6 and TRBJ1-1; D is undetermined. Germline V gene lookup returns CDR1 SGHDT and CDR2 YYEEEE. This CDR3 is built from 17 residues. The V gene lost 0 bases and the J gene lost 0 bases, with 15 bases spanning the gap. The CDR3 is CASSLARQATVNTEAFF. In DNA, the CDR3 is TGTGCCAGCAGCTTGGCCAGGCAGGCGACTGTGAACACTGAAGCTTTCTTT.

The chain couples TRBV18 to TRBJ2-5; TRBD2 aligns across 9 bases. Germline assignment: CDR1 KGHSH and CDR2 LQKENI. The J segment lost 4 bases and the V segment lost 6 bases, leaving 6 bases of the junction unmatched. This CDR3 region has 14 residues. The CDR3 DNA follows: TGTGCCAGCTCGACAGTAGCGGGAGTAGAGACCCAGTACTTC. Amino acids: CASSTVAGVETQYF.

V gene TRBV7-9 combines with J gene TRBJ2-7, with 7 bases fitting TRBD1. Germline trimming cut 1 base from V and 4 bases from J; bases unmatched to any gene: 7. The CDR3 totals 15 residues. Germline V CDR1 and CDR2: SEHNR, FQNEAQ (reference sequence). The CDR3 loop reads CASSLEGDRAYEQYF. DNA of the CDR3: TGTGCCAGCAGCTTAGAAGGCGACAGGGCGTACGAGCAGTACTTC.

The genes are TRBV15 and TRBJ1-3; TRBD1 might be the D (5 bases). Germline V CDR1 and CDR2: LNHNV, YYDKDF (reference sequence). The length of the CDR3 is 15 residues. Trimming shortened V by 0 bases and J by 2 bases, and 8 bases separated the two germline ends. The CDR3 reads CATSRDMGAGNTIYF. In DNA, the CDR3 is TGTGCCACCAGCAGAGATATGGGGGCTGGAAACACCATATATTTT. The whole variable domain, remainder taken from reference TRBV15 and TRBJ1-3, is DAMVIQNPRYQVTQFGKPVTLSCSQTLNHNVMYWYQQKSSQAPKLLFHYYDKDFNNEADTPDNFQSRRPNTSFCFLDIRSPGLGDTAMYLCATSRDMGAGNTIYFGEGSWLTVV.

The chain uses TRBV7-9 and TRBJ1-4; 10 bases map to TRBD1. V lost 3 bases and J lost 8; bases outside the gene matches: 6. The CDR3 has 15 residues. Per the germline V gene, CDR1 is SEHNR and CDR2 is FQNEAQ (reference sequence). DNA of the CDR3: TGTGCCAGCAGCTTTAGGGGACAGGGGCGGGAAAAACTGTTTTTT. Amino acids: CASSFRGQGREKLFF.

Details on this clone: The junction departs from germline at one end; a sequencing error may be responsible. V gene TRBV6-6 combines with J gene TRBJ1-4, with 9 nucleotides matching TRBD1. This CDR3 has 16 amino acids. Germline V gives CDR1 MNHNY, CDR2 SVGAGI (reference sequence). CDR3 region: CASRSTGGATNEKLFF. Here the CDR3 DNA reads TGTGCCAGCAGGTCCACAGGGGGCGCAACAAATGAAAAACTGTTTTTT.

V is TRBV6-7 and J is TRBJ2-7; D perhaps matches TRBD2 (7 bases). TRBV6-7 is sorted into the ORF group, with uncertain function. The V end lost 8 bases, the J end lost 5 bases, and 22 bases lay between the germline ends. This CDR3 region has 15 residues. The CDR3, as DNA: TGTGCCAGCTCCGTGGGGGGGGCCACGGGAAACGAGCAGTACTTC. Residues: CASSVGGATGNEQYF.

The V gene is TRBV7-8, the J gene TRBJ1-5; TRBD1 matches at 9 bases. The junction had 2 bases not matched to a gene; V was cut back by 4 bases and J by 1 base. The CDR3 covers 15 residues. Germline V gene lookup returns CDR1 SGHVS and CDR2 FQNEAQ. CDR3: CASSYGQGSNQPQHF. DNA for the CDR3: TGTGCCAGCAGCTACGGACAGGGGAGCAATCAGCCCCAGCATTTT.

Worth noting for this clone: The same CDR3 is also encoded by other DNA sequences in this sample. The V and J genes are TRBV18 and TRBJ1-4, with a possible D match to TRBD1 (5 bases). V was shortened by 0 bases and J by 8 bases, with 7 bases between the two germline ends. Germline V gene sequence: CDR1 KGHSH, CDR2 LQKENI. CDR3 length equals 13 residues. The CDR3 here is CASSPPQGEKLFF. In DNA, the CDR3 is TGTGCCAGCTCACCACCGCAGGGCGAAAAACTGTTTTTT.

V is TRBV18 and J is TRBJ1-4; D is perhaps TRBD1 (5 bases). The CDR3 length is 16 residues. Trimming stripped 0 bases from V and 0 bases from J, with 8 bases between. Germline V gene data show CDR1 as KGHSH and CDR2 as LQKENI. In nucleotides, the CDR3 is TGTGCCAGCTCACCACCAACAGGTGCAACTAATGAAAAACTGTTTTTT. Translation gives CASSPPTGATNEKLFF.

The chain uses TRBV6-1 and TRBJ2-1, with a tentative D call TRBD1 (8 bases). The CDR3 runs to 15 residues. In germline, CDR1 is MNHNS, CDR2 SASEGT. Trimming took 5 bases from V and 6 from J, leaving 17 bases between them. The CDR3 loop is CASSTQGGPINEQFF. As DNA, the CDR3 is TGTGCCAGCAGTACACAGGGGGGGCCGATCAATGAGCAGTTCTTC.

This clone is a singleton in its sample. The chain employs TRBV6-5 and TRBJ2-1; maybe TRBD2 (5 bases). Germline V gene data show CDR1 as MNHEY and CDR2 as SVGAGI. The V end was cut by 7 bases, the J end by 14 bases, with 24 bases between. This CDR3 has 14 residues. CDR3 amino acids: CASTGSLGRSKEFF. The DNA for the CDR3 is TGTGCCAGCACGGGGTCGCTCGGGCGTTCCAAGGAGTTCTTC.

The rearrangement uses TRBV28 and TRBJ1-1; 9 nucleotides line up with TRBD1. The V and J ends lost 2 bases and 2 bases, in that order; junction bases with no gene match: 3. Germline loops: CDR1 MDHEN, CDR2 SYDVKM. This CDR3 comprises 15 residues. This CDR3 is CASSLRDRANTEAFF. The DNA for the CDR3 is TGTGCCAGCAGTTTACGGGACAGGGCCAACACTGAAGCTTTCTTT.

This clone was observed a single time. The rearrangement links TRBV6-6 to TRBJ2-5; the D gene could be TRBD1 or TRBD2 (5 bases each). Gene TRBJ2-7 matches the end of the DNA better, so the J call may be wrong. The CDR3 extends over 13 amino acids. The germline V gene encodes CDR1 MNHNY and CDR2 SVGAGI (reference sequence). The CDR3 DNA follows: TGTGCCAGCAGTTACGGGGGCTCCTACGAGCAGTACTTC. Translating gives CASSYGGSYEQYF.

The chain is built from TRBV27 and TRBJ1-5; D uncertain. The CDR3 consists of 14 residues. Trimming pared 2 bases from V and 7 bases from J, leaving 12 bases between. Germline V gene sequence: CDR1 MNHEY, CDR2 SMNVEV (reference sequence). The CDR3: CASSLTGEGQPQHF. CDR3 in DNA: TGTGCCAGCAGTTTAACGGGAGAGGGACAGCCCCAGCATTTT.

This chain connects TRBV6-5 to TRBJ1-4, with 7 bases matching TRBD1. The junction had 5 bases not matched to a gene; V was cut back by 0 bases and J by 7 bases. The CDR3 is made up of 15 amino acids. Germline CDR1 reads MNHEY; CDR2 reads SVGAGI. The CDR3 nucleotides are TGTGCCAGCAGTTACTCCACAGGGGTGGGTGAAAAACTGTTTTTT. This translates into CASSYSTGVGEKLFF.